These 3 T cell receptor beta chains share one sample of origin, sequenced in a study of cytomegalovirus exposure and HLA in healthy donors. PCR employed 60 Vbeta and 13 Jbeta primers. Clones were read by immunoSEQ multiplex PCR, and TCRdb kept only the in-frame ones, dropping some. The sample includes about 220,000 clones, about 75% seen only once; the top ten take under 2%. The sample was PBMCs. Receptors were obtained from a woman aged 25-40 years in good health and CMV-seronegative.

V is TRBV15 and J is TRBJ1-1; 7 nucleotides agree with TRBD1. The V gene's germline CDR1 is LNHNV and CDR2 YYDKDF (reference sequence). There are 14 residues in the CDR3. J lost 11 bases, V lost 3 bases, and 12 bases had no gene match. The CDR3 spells CATSSAAGGSLAFF. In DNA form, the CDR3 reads TGTGCCACCAGCAGTGCGGCAGGGGGTAGTCTGGCTTTCTTT.

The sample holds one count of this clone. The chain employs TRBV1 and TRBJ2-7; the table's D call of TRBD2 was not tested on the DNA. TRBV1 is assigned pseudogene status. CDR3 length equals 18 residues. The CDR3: CTSSQDEGLAGSVYEQYF. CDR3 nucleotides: TGCACCAGCAGCCAAGATGAGGGACTAGCGGGGTCTGTGTACGAGCAGTACTTC.

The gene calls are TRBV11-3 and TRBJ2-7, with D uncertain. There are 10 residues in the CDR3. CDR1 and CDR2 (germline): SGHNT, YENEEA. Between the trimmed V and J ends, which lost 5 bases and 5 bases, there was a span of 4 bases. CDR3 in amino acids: CASSINEQYF. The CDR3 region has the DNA TGTGCCAGCAGCATAAACGAGCAGTACTTC.